The following is a T cell receptor beta chain sequence with its context. The data were obtained in a study of PD-L1 blockade in urothelial cancer. Background on the study: Patients had undergone 0 to 3 prior chemotherapy regimens. Blood analysis was done at 3 weeks (second dose) and 6 weeks after treatment began. Reported median T cell count for blood samples was 120,000 to 150,000.

Germline lookup yields CDR1 ENHRY and CDR2 SYGVKD. V gave up 6 bases and J gave up 2 bases, with 12 bases separating them. This CDR3 comprises 14 residues. The protocol was immunoSEQ multiplex PCR, while the TCRdb copy is restricted to in-frame clones and leaves out a portion. The sample shows under 100,000 clones, around 76% of them seen only once. The source is a man aged 70-80 years with urothelial cancer. Sequences were derived from PBMCs, sampled around atezolizumab (anti-PD-L1) treatment. The chain uses TRBV10-3 and TRBJ2-3, with D possibly TRBD1 on 5 matching bases. CDR3 DNA: TGTGCCATCAGAAGGGATGGGGCCACAGATACGCAGTATTTT. This codes for CAIRRDGATDTQYF.